This T cell receptor (beta chain) originates from a study of T-cell reconstitution after alpha-beta-depleted transplantation in children. Regarding the study as a whole: Reportedly, only several hundred clones from non-depleted graft cells drove alpha-beta T-cell counts at about two months.

Preparation of the TCRbeta library was carried out with unique molecular identifiers. In TCRdb, the PCR reads were re-called with MiXCR into one record per CDR3 protein. Among roughly 900 distinct CDR3 sequences, approximately 68% were seen once, and the ten largest hold approximately 80%. In the case of this clonotype: Its antigen is not known.

CDR1 and CDR2 from the germline V gene are LGHDT and YNNKEL (reference sequence). The CDR3 has 17 residues. Trimming took 10 bases from V and 4 from J; bases not matched to a gene: 18. The specimen was PBMCs, mostly from graft donor cells, collected 60 days after TCRalphabeta/CD19-depleted stem cell transplant. The clonotype originates from a male patient aged 2 to 10 who had a stem cell transplant for acute lymphoblastic leukemia, so the T cells may come from the graft donor. The chain recombines TRBV3-1 with TRBJ2-1; the match to TRBD1 covers 8 bases. CDR3 region: CATCKQVGTGIYNEQFF. The CDR3 nucleotides are TGTGCCACCTGCAAGCAGGTGGGGACAGGAATTTACAATGAGCAGTTCTTC.